These 7 T cell receptor beta chains originate from one sample sequenced in a study of T cell responses to AZD1222 COVID-19 vaccine. Assay: immunoSEQ multiplex PCR; the TCRdb copy retains only in-frame clones and omits some. Of 150,000 to 200,000 clones in the sample, around nine tenths were seen once. This specimen consisted of peripheral blood, obtained 28 days after the second dose of the MenACWY control vaccine. The receptor set was obtained from an adult who received the MenACWY meningococcal vaccine as a control.

V usage is TRBV11-1 and J usage is TRBJ2-3; D may be TRBD1 or TRBD2 (5 bases each). The CDR3 length is 16 residues. Trimming removed 3 bases at V and 2 bases at J, with 15 bases between. CDR1 is SGHAT, CDR2 FQDESV, per germline (reference sequence). The CDR3 loop is CASSFLRGGNTDTQYF. CDR3 in DNA: TGTGCCAGCAGCTTTTTACGGGGCGGCAACACAGATACGCAGTATTTT.

The chain combines TRBV11-3 with TRBJ2-3; D is perhaps TRBD2 (6 bases). V was clipped by 5 bases and J by 2 bases, with 17 bases between them. The CDR3 sequence is 16 residues long. Germline V gene data show CDR1 as SGHNT and CDR2 as YENEEA. The CDR3 is CASSLRSGSPTDTQYF. In DNA, the CDR3 is TGTGCCAGCAGCCTTAGGTCCGGGAGCCCCACAGATACGCAGTATTTT.

This clone was observed once. CDR3 in DNA: TGTGCCAGTAGTGCAGTCTCTTCCACCGGGGAGCTGTTTTTT. It yields the protein CASSAVSSTGELFF. The chain combines TRBV19 with TRBJ2-2; no clear D. Trimming pared 5 bases from V and 4 bases from J, leaving 11 bases between. Germline lookup yields CDR1 LNHDA and CDR2 SQIVND (reference sequence). This CDR3 has 14 amino acids. Combining the CDR3 with reference TRBV19 and TRBJ2-2 gives the whole variable domain DGGITQSPKYLFRKEGQNVTLSCEQNLNHDAMYWYRQDPGQGLRLIYYSQIVNDFQKGDIAEGYSVSREKKESFPLTVTSAQKNPTAFYLCASSAVSSTGELFFGEGSRLTVL.

This clone was found once. J is TRBJ1-4 and V is TRBV30; 7 bases fit TRBD1. V trimming: 2 bases; J trimming: 8 bases; junction bases outside the gene matches: 14. The germline V gene has CDR1 GTSNPN and CDR2 SVGIG (reference sequence). The CDR3 has 16 residues. This chain's CDR3 is CAWSRYSGQWGEKLFF. In nucleotides, the CDR3 is TGTGCCTGGAGTCGCTACTCGGGACAGTGGGGAGAAAAACTGTTTTTT.

V and J are TRBV6-5 and TRBJ2-2; the D is unclear. CDR1 is MNHEY, CDR2 SVGAGI, per germline. The CDR3 sequence is 14 residues long. V shed 8 bases and J shed 5 bases, with 15 bases lying between them. For the CDR3, the DNA is TGTGCCAGCGGTATAAGGAGCGTAACCGGGGAGCTGTTTTTT. Residues: CASGIRSVTGELFF.

The rearrangement links TRBV11-3 to TRBJ2-1; 8 bases map to TRBD2. Germline V lookup: CDR1 SGHNT, CDR2 YENEEA. The V gene end was trimmed by 8 bases and the J gene end by 1 base; junction bases not matched to a gene: 10. The CDR3 spans 16 residues. In DNA, the CDR3 is TGTGCCAGCGATGAAGGCGGGGGGCTTTCCTACAATGAGCAGTTCTTC. Its translation is CASDEGGGLSYNEQFF.

The V call is TRBV9, the J call TRBJ1-3; D is ambiguous. This CDR3 has 15 residues. Germline values: CDR1 SGDLS, CDR2 YYNGEE. Trimming cost V 4 bases and J 8 bases, with 19 bases left between them. CDR3 sequence: CASSPTQGRRDTIYF. In DNA, the CDR3 is TGTGCCAGCAGCCCGACACAAGGCCGGCGGGACACCATATATTTT. Based on the CDR3 plus reference TRBV9 and TRBJ1-3, the full variable domain is DSGVTQTPKHLITATGQRVTLRCSPRSGDLSVYWYQQSLDQGLQFLIQYYNGEERAKGNILERFSAQQFPDLHSELNLSSLELGDSALYFCASSPTQGRRDTIYFGEGSWLTVV.